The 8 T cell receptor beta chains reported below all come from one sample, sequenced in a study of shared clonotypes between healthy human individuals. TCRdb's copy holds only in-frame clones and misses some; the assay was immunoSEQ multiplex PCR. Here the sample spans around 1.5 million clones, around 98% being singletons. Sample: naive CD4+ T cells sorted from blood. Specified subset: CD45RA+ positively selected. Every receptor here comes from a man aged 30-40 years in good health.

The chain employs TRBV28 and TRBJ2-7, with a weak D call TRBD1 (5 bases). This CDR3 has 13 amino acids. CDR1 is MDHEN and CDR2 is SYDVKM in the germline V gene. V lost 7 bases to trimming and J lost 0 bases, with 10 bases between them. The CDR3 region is CASKDTHSYEQYF. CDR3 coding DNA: TGTGCCAGCAAGGACACCCACTCCTACGAGCAGTACTTC.

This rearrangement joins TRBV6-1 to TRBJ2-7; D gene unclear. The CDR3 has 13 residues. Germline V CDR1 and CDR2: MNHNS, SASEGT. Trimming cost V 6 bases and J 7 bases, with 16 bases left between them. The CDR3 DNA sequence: TGTGCCAGCAGAGTGACACCGACTGAGGAGCAGTACTTC. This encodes CASRVTPTEEQYF.

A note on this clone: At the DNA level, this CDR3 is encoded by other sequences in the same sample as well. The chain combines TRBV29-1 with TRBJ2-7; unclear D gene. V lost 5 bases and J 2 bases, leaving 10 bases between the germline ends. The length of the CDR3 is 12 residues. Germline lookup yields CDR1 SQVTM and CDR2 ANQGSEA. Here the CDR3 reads CSVIPGTYEQYF. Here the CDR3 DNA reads TGCAGCGTTATCCCAGGTACCTACGAGCAGTACTTC.

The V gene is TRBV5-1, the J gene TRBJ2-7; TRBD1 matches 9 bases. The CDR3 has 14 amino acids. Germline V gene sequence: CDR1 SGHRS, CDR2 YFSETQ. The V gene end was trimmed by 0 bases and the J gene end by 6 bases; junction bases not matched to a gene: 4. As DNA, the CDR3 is TGCGCCAGCAGCTTGGGGGACAGGGTTCGCGAGCAGTACTTC. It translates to CASSLGDRVREQYF.

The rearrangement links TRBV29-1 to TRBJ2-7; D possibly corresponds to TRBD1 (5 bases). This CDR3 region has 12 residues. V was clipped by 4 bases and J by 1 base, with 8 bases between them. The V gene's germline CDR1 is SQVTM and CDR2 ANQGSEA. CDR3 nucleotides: TGCAGCGTTGTGGCAGGGTCCTACGAGCAGTACTTC. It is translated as CSVVAGSYEQYF.

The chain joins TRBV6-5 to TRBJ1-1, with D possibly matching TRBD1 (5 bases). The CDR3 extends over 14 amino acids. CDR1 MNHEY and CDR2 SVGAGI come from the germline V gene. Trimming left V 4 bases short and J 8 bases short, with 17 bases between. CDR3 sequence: CASSFSRQSFEAFF. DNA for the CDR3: TGTGCCAGCAGTTTTTCTCGACAGTCCTTCGAAGCTTTCTTT.

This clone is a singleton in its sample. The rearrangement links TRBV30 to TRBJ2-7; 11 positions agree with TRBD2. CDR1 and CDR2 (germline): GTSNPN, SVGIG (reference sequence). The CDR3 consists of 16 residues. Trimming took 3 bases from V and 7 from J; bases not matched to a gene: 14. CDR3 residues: CAWRDPPLAGAREQYF. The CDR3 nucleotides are TGTGCCTGGAGGGACCCCCCACTAGCGGGAGCAAGAGAGCAGTACTTC.

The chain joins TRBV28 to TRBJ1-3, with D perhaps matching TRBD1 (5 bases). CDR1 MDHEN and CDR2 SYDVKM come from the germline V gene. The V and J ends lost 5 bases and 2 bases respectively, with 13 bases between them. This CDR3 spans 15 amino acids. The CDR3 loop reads CASSSDGAAGNTIYF. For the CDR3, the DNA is TGTGCCAGCAGTAGCGACGGGGCAGCTGGAAACACCATATATTTT.